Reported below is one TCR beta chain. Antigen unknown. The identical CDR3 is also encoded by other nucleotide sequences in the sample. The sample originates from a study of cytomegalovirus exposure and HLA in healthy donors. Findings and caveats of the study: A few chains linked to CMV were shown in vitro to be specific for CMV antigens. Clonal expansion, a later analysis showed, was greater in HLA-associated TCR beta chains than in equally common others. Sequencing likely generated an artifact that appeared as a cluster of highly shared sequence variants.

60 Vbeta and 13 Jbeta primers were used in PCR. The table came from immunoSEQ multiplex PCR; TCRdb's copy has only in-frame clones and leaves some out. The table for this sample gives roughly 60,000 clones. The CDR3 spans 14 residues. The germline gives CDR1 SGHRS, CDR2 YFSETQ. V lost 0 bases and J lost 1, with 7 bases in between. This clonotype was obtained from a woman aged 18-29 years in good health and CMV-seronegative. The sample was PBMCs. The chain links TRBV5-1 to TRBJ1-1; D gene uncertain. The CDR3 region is CASSLAPGNTEAFF. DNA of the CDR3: TGCGCCAGCAGCTTGGCCCCAGGGAACACTGAAGCTTTCTTT. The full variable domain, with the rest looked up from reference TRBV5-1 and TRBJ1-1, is KAGVTQTPRYLIKTRGQQVTLSCSPISGHRSVSWYQQTPGQGLQFLFEYFSETQRNKGNFPGRFSGRQFSNSRSEMNVSTLELGDSALYLCASSLAPGNTEAFFGQGTRLTVV.